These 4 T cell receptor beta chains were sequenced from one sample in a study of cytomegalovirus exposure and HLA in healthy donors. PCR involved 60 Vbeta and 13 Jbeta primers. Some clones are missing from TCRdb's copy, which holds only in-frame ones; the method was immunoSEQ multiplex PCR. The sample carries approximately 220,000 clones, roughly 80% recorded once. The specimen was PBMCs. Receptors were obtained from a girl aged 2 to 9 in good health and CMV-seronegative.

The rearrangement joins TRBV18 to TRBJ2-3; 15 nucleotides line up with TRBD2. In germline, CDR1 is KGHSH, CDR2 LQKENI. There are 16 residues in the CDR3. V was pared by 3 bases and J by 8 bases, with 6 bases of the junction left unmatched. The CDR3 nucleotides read TGTGCCAGCTCACCCGGACTAGCGGGGGGGCGGGCTACGCAGTATTTT. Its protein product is CASSPGLAGGRATQYF.

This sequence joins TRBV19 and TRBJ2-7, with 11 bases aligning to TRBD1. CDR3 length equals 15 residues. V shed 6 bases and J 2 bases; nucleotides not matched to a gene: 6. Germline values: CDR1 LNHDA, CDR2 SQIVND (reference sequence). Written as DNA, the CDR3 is TGTGCCAGTAGGATCGGGACAGGGGGTACCTACGAGCAGTACTTC. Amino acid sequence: CASRIGTGGTYEQYF.

CDR3 sequence (DNA): TGTGCCAGCAGCCCGAGACTAGCGGGATTCGATACGCAGTATTTT. It codes for CASSPRLAGFDTQYF. This chain connects TRBV7-6 to TRBJ2-3, with 11 bases identical to TRBD2. The CDR3 extends over 15 amino acids. V was clipped by 5 bases and J by 6 bases; unmatched bases: 7. Per germline, CDR1 SGHVS and CDR2 FNYEAQ.

The CDR3 nucleotides are TGTGCCAGCAGTTACTCGGCAGGGTTCGCTGAAGCTTTCTTT. It specifies CASSYSAGFAEAFF. This chain uses TRBV6-5 with TRBJ1-1, with D perhaps TRBD1 (5 bases). Trimming took 0 bases from V and 6 from J, leaving 11 bases between them. The germline CDR1 and CDR2 sequences are MNHEY and SVGAGI. The CDR3 is 14 amino acids.